The sequence of this T cell receptor beta chain was determined in a study of blood T cell repertoires in COVID-19. Study-level information: In each case, the material was cDNA or gDNA derived from T cells, B-cell-depleted T cells, or PBMCs.

Original data processing: Reference gene primer amplification gave estimated nucleated cell counts. TCRdb's copy holds only in-frame clones and misses some; the assay was immunoSEQ multiplex PCR. The V and J calls and clone size come from that table; D and trimming were worked out from the DNA. The sample shows approximately 85,000 clones, 85% of them seen only once. Trimming cost V 1 base and J 8 bases, with 17 bases left between them. Per germline, CDR1 LGHNA and CDR2 YNFKEQ. The CDR3 has 16 amino acids. The chain uses TRBV4-2 and TRBJ1-4, with unresolved D. Sequenced input: peripheral blood. This clonotype originated in a woman aged 70-85 years with active or convalescent COVID-19. The CDR3 loop reads CASSQGVGRQLEKLFF. In nucleotides, the CDR3 is TGTGCCAGCAGCCAAGGGGTTGGGAGGCAGCTGGAAAAACTGTTTTTT.